This TCR beta chain came from a study of cytomegalovirus exposure and HLA in healthy donors. V lost 5 bases and J lost 7; bases outside the gene matches: 8. The length of the CDR3 is 14 residues. Germline V CDR1 and CDR2: SGHTA, FQGNSA. With 60 Vbeta and 13 Jbeta primers, the PCR was carried out. Original analysis: Roughly 80 million unique TCR beta chains, roughly 12 million shared, were counted in a later analysis. Measured with immunoSEQ multiplex PCR; TCRdb has only the in-frame clones, and not every one. D and trimming were read from the DNA, whereas the V and J calls and clone size are those reported in that table. The data show 150,000 to 200,000 clones, and the top ten clones hold 6.5%.

The source material was PBMCs. V gene TRBV7-2 combines with J gene TRBJ1-2, with 9 bases that match TRBD1. This clonotype was obtained from a man aged 25-45 years in good health and CMV-seronegative. CDR3 in DNA: TGTGCCAGCAGCGGTACAGGGGGCATCTTTGGCTACACCTTC. This codes for CASSGTGGIFGYTF.